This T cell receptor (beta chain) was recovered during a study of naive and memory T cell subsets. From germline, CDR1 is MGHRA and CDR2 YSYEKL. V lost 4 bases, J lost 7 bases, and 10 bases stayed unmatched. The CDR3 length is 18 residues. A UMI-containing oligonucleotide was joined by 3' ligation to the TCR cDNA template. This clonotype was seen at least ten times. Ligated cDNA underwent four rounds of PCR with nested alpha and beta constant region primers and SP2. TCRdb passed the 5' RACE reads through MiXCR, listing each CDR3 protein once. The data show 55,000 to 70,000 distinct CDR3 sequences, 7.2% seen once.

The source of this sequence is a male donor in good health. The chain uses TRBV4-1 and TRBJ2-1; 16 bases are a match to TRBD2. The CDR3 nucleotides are TGCGCCAGCAGCCCGGGACTAGCGGGGGGGCCTTGGGAAAATGAGCAGTTCTTC. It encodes CASSPGLAGGPWENEQFF.